The clone carrying this TCR beta chain has a single count. Its antigen is unknown. The CDR3 extends over 14 amino acids. Unmatched junction bases numbered 2, after V lost 5 bases and J lost 3 bases. Germline V lookup: CDR1 LNHDA, CDR2 SQIVND (reference sequence). The data derive from a study of OX40 agonist ivuxolimab in advanced cancers. The protocol was immunoSEQ multiplex PCR, while the TCRdb copy is restricted to in-frame clones and leaves out a portion. The table lists 50,000 to 60,000 clones, roughly 83% of them singletons. Exclusion of a patient followed from autoimmune disease history or systemic immunosuppression. Study conclusions and caveats: Relative to CD4+ cells, CD8+ T cells on average had more expanded clones. The specificity for antigen of the expanded peripheral T cells was not determined. At 0.1 to 3.0 mg/kg and by week 6, CD4+ and CD8+ T cells in the blood had expanded clonally.

The starting material was CD4+ or CD8+ T cells sorted from blood, obtained in a trial of the OX40 agonist ivuxolimab. The V gene is TRBV19, the J gene TRBJ1-2, with 11 bases identical to TRBD1. The TCR originated in an adult with an advanced solid tumor such as melanoma, head and neck, liver or kidney cancer. The CDR3 sequence: CASSWTGGDYGYTF. The CDR3 DNA follows: TGTGCCAGTAGTTGGACAGGGGGCGACTATGGCTACACCTTC.